This TCR beta chain was captured by sequencing in a study of cytomegalovirus exposure and HLA in healthy donors. Study-wide points: As a later analysis showed, a missense DCLRE1C variant was linked to trimming of TCR beta V- and J-genes.

The count of this clone is one. The antigen is undetermined. This same CDR3 is encoded by further DNA sequences in the sample. PCR employed 60 Vbeta and 13 Jbeta primers. TCRdb keeps only in-frame clones here, not all; method: immunoSEQ multiplex PCR. The repertoire includes some 110,000 clones, 74% of them detected once, and about 4% sits in the top ten. Germline V gene sequence: CDR1 SGDLS, CDR2 YYNGEE. The V gene lost 0 bases and the J gene lost 5 bases, with 14 bases spanning the gap. This CDR3 is built from 15 residues. V and J are TRBV9 and TRBJ1-2; tentative D call: TRBD1 (6 bases). The origin of this receptor is a woman aged 45 to 65 in good health and CMV-seropositive. Sequenced material: PBMCs. CDR3 sequence: CASSVDGGLGYGYTF. DNA of the CDR3: TGTGCCAGCAGCGTAGACGGGGGGCTTGGATATGGCTACACCTTC.